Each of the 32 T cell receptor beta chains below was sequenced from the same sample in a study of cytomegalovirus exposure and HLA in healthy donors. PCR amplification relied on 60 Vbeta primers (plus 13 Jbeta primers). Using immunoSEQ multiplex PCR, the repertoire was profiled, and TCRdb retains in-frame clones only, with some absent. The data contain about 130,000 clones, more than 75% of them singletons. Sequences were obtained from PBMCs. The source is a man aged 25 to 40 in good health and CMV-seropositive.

CDR3: CASSPSTSPMGNEQFF. Here the CDR3 DNA reads TGTGCCAGTAGTCCTTCGACTAGCCCCATGGGGAATGAGCAGTTCTTC. The rearrangement links TRBV19 to TRBJ2-1, with 7 bases that match TRBD2. Germline loops: CDR1 LNHDA, CDR2 SQIVND (reference sequence). The CDR3 is made up of 16 amino acids. V lost 5 bases and J lost 7; bases outside the gene matches: 14.

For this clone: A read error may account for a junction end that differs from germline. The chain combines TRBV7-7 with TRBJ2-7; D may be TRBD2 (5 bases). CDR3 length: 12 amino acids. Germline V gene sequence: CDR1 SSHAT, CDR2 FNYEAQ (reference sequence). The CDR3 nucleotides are TGTGCTAGCAGTGGGGATGAGGGCGAGCAGTACTTC. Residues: CASSGDEGEQYF.

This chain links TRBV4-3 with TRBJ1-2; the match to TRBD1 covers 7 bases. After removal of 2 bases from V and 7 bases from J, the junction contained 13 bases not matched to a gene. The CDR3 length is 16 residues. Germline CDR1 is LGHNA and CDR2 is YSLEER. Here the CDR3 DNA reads TGCGCCAGCAGCCAAACCCGGACAGGAAATCGGGGTGGCTACACCTTC. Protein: CASSQTRTGNRGGYTF.

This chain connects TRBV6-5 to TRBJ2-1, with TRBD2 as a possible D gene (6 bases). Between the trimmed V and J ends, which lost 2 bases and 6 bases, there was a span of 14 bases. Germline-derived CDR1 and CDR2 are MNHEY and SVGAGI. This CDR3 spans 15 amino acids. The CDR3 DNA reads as TGTGCCAGCAGTTACGTGCTAGCGTCAGGCAATGAGCAGTTCTTC. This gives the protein CASSYVLASGNEQFF.

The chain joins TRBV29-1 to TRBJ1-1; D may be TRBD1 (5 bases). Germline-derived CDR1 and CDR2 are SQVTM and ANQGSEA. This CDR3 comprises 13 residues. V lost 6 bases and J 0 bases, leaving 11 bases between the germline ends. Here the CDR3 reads CSVARVVNTEAFF. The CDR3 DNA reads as TGCAGCGTGGCCAGGGTGGTGAACACTGAAGCTTTCTTT.

CDR3: CASSPSGGNYEQYF. The CDR3 region has the DNA TGTGCCAGCAGCCCTAGCGGGGGGAACTACGAGCAGTACTTC. The chain uses TRBV7-9 and TRBJ2-7, with TRBD2 matching 11 bases. Germline V gives CDR1 SEHNR, CDR2 FQNEAQ (reference sequence). This CDR3 region has 14 residues. With V trimmed by 5 bases and J by 3 bases, 3 bases remained unmatched.

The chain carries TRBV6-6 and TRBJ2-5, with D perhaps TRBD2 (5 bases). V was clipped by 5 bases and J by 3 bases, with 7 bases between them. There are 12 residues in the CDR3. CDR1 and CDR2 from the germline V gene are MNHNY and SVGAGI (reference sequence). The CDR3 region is CASSPREETQYF. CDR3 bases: TGTGCCAGCAGTCCGAGGGAAGAGACCCAGTACTTC.

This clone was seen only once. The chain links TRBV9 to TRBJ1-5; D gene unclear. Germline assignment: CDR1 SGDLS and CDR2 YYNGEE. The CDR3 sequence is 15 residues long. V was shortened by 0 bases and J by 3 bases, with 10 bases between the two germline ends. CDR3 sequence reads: CASSVAGLDNQPQHF. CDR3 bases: TGTGCCAGCAGCGTAGCCGGACTCGACAATCAGCCCCAGCATTTT.

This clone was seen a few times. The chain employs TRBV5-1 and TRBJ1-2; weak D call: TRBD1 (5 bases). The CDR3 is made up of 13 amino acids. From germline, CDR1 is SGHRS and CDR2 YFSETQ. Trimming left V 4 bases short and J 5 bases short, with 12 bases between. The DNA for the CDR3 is TGCGCCAGCAGCAAGGAGGGACCATATGGCTACACCTTC. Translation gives CASSKEGPYGYTF.

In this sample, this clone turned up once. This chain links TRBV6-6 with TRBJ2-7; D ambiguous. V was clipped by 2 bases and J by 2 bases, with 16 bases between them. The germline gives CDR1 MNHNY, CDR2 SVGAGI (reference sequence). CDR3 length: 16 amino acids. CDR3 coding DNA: TGTGCCAGCAGTTACCCCCGGAGTTCTTCTACCTACGAGCAGTACTTC. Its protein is CASSYPRSSSTYEQYF.

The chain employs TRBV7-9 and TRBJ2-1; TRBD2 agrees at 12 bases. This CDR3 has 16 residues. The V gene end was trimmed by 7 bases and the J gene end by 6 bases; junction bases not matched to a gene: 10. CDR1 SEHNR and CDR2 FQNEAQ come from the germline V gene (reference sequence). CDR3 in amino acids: CASNRATSGSSNEQFF. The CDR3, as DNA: TGTGCCAGCAACCGGGCGACTAGCGGGAGTTCCAATGAGCAGTTCTTC.

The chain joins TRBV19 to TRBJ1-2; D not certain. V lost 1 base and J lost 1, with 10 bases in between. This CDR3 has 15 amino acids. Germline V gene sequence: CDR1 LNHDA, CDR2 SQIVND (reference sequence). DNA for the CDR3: TGTGCCAGTAGTATAGCCGTCGGAGTTAACTATGGCTACACCTTC. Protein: CASSIAVGVNYGYTF.

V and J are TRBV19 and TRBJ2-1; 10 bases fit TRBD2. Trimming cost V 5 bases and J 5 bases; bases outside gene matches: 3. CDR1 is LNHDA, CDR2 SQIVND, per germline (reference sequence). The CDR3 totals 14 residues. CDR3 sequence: CASSHLAGDNEQFF. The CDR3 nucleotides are TGTGCCAGTAGTCACCTAGCGGGAGACAATGAGCAGTTCTTC.

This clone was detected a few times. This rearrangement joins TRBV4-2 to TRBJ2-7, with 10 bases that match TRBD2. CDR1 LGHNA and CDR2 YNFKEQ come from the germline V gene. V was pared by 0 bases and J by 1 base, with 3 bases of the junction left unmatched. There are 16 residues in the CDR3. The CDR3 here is CASSQEASGRSYEQYF. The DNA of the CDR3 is TGTGCCAGCAGCCAAGAGGCTAGCGGGAGATCCTACGAGCAGTACTTC.

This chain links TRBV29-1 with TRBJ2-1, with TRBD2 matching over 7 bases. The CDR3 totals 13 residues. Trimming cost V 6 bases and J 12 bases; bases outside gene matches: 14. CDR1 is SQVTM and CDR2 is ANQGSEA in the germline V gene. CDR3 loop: CSVQGLDKNGQFF. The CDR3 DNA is TGCAGCGTCCAAGGACTAGACAAGAACGGGCAGTTCTTC.

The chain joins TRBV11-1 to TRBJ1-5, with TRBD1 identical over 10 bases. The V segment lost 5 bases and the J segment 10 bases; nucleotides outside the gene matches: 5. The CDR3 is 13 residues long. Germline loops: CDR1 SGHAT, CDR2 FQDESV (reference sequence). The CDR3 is CASSRGQGSPQHF. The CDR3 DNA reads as TGTGCCAGCAGCCGGGGACAGGGGAGTCCCCAGCATTTT.

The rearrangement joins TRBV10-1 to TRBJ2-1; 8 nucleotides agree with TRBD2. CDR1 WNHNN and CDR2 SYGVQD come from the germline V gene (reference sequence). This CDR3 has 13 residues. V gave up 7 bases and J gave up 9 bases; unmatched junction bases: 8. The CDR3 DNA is TGCGCCAGCATGCCGGGACTAGAGGGTGAGCAGTTCTTC. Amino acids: CASMPGLEGEQFF.

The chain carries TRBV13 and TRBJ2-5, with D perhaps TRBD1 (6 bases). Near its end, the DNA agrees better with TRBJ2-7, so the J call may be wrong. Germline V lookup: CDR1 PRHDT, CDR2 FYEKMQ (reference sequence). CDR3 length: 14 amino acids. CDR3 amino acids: CASSLRDTAYEQYF. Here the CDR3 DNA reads TGTGCCAGCAGCCTCCGGGACACGGCCTACGAGCAGTACTTC.

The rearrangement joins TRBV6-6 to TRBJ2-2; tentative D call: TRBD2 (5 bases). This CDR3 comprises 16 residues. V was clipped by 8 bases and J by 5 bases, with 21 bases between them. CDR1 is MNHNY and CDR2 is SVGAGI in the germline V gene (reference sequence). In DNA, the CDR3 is TGTGCCAGCTCCGTCGTGGGAGCTTTGAATACCGGGGAGCTGTTTTTT. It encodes CASSVVGALNTGELFF.

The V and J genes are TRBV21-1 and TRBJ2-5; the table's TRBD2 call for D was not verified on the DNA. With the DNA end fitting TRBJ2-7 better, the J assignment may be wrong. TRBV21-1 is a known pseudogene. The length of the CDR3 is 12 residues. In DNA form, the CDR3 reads TGTGCCAGCAAACTCATTCCCTACGAGCAGTACTTC. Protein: CASKLIPYEQYF.

The CDR3: CASSQAEKLFF. Written as DNA, the CDR3 is TGTGCCAGCTCCCAGGCTGAAAAACTGTTTTTT. The J gene is TRBJ1-4, the V gene TRBV6-6; D is uncertain. Germline V gene data show CDR1 as MNHNY and CDR2 as SVGAGI (reference sequence). V was shortened by 8 bases and J by 7 bases, with 8 bases between the two germline ends. CDR3 length: 11 amino acids.

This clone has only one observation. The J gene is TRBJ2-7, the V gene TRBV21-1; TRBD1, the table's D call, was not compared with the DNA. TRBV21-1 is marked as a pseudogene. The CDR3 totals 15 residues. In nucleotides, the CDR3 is TGTGCCAGCAGCCATCCCCGACAGGGGCACTACGAGCAGTACTTC. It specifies CASSHPRQGHYEQYF.

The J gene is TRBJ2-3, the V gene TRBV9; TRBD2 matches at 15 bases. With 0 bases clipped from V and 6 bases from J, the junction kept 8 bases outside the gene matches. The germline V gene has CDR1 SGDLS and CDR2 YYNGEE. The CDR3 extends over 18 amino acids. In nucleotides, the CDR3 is TGTGCCAGCAGCGTAGAAGGGACTAGCGGGAGGTACTGGGATACGCAGTATTTT. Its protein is CASSVEGTSGRYWDTQYF.

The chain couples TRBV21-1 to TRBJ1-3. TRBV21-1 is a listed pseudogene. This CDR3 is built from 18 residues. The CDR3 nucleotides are TGTGCCAGCAGCAAAGGTCCAGGCGACTACTCCTCTGGAAACACCATATATTTT. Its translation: CASSKGPGDYSSGNTIYF.

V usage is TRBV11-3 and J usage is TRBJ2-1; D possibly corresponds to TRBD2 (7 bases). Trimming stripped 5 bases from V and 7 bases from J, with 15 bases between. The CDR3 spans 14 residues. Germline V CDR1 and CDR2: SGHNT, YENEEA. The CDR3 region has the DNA TGTGCCAGCAGCCCAAGGGGGGGTGCGAATGAGCAGTTCTTC. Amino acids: CASSPRGGANEQFF. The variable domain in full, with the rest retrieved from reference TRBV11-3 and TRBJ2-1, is EAGVVQSPRYKIIEKKQPVAFWCNPISGHNTLYWYLQNLGQGPELLIRYENEEAVDDSQLPKDRFSAERLKGVDSTLKIQPAELGDSAVYLCASSPRGGANEQFFGPGTRLTVL.

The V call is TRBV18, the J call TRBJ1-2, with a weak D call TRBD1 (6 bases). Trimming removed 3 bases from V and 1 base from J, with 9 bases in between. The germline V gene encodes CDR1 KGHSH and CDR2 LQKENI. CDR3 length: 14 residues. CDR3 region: CASSPQGNNYGYTF. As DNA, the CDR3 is TGTGCCAGCTCACCCCAGGGGAATAACTATGGCTACACCTTC.

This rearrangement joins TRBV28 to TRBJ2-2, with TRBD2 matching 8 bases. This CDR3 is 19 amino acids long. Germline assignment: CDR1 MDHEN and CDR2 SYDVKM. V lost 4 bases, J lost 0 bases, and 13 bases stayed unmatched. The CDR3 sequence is CASSSRTILADPNTGELFF. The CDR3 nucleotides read TGTGCCAGCAGTTCACGCACGATACTAGCGGACCCGAACACCGGGGAGCTGTTTTTT.

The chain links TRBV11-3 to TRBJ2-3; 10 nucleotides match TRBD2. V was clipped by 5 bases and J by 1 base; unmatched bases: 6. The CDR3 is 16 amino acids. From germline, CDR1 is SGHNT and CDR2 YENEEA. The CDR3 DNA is TGTGCCAGCAGCCGGGGACTAGCGTGGGGCACAGATACGCAGTATTTT. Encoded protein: CASSRGLAWGTDTQYF.

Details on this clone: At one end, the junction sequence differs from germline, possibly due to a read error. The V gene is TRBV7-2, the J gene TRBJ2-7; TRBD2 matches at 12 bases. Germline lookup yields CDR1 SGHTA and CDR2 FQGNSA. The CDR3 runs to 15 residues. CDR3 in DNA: TGTGTCAGCAGCTTAGGGACTAGCGGGTCCTACGAGCAGTACTTC. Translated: CVSSLGTSGSYEQYF.

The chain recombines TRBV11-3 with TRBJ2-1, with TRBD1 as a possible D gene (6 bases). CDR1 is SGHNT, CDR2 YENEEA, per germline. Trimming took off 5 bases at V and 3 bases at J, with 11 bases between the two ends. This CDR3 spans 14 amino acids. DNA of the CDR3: TGTGCCAGCAGCCCCGGACAGAACTACAATGAGCAGTTCTTC. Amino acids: CASSPGQNYNEQFF. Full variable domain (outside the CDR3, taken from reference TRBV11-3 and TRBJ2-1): EAGVVQSPRYKIIEKKQPVAFWCNPISGHNTLYWYLQNLGQGPELLIRYENEEAVDDSQLPKDRFSAERLKGVDSTLKIQPAELGDSAVYLCASSPGQNYNEQFFGPGTRLTVL.

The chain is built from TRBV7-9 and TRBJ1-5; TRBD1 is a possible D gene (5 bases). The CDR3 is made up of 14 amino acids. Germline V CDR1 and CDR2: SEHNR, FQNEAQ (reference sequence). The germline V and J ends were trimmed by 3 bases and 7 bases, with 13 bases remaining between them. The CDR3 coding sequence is TGTGCCAGCAGCTTCAGTGGCGGGGACCAGCCCCAGCATTTT. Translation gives CASSFSGGDQPQHF.

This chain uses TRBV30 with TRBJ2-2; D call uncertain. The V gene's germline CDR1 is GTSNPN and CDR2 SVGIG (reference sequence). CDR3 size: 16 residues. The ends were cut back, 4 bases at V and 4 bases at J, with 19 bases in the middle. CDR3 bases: TGTGCCTGGACCCCACTGGCAGCCCCGGGCACCGGGGAGCTGTTTTTT. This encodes CAWTPLAAPGTGELFF.